This is a list of T cell receptor beta chains from one sample in a study of cytotoxic CD8 clonotypes in ibrutinib-treated CLL. Only in-frame clones appear in the TCRdb table, and some are missing; sequencing was by immunoSEQ multiplex PCR. The sample includes about 150,000 clones, 76% of them seen just once. This specimen was PBMCs, taken after 24 months of ibrutinib treatment. The receptors were gathered from a human donor with chronic lymphocytic leukemia. Each CDR3 is given with its conserved first and last residue. The D gene is left open where the match is weak. Size is stated for part of the rows, as once, few or many counts, or as a class when the clone is expanded.

cdr3_aa: CASSPNGLGGTDTQYF; cdr3_nt: TGTGCCAGCAGTCCCAACGGACTAGGAGGCACAGATACGCAGTATTTT; j_call: TRBJ2-3; d_call: TRBD2; clone_size: many; v_call: TRBV2
cdr3_aa: CASSLLASRGGQFF; cdr3_nt: TGTGCCAGCAGCCTCTTAGCGTCCCGCGGTGGGCAGTTCTTC; j_call: TRBJ2-1; d_call: .; clone_size: .; v_call: TRBV7-9
cdr3_aa: CASSLAKSGGETQYF; cdr3_nt: TGTGCCAGCAGCTTGGCCAAGTCGGGTGGGGAGACCCAGTACTTC; j_call: TRBJ2-5; d_call: .; clone_size: .; v_call: TRBV5-4
cdr3_aa: CASSVVARDGELFF; cdr3_nt: TGTGCCAGCAGTGTAGTAGCGCGAGACGGGGAGCTGTTTTTT; j_call: TRBJ2-2; d_call: .; clone_size: .; v_call: TRBV6-4
cdr3_aa: CASSQDPGAGGGYGYTF; cdr3_nt: TGCGCCAGCAGCCAAGATCCGGGGGCAGGGGGTGGCTATGGCTACACCTTC; j_call: TRBJ1-2; d_call: TRBD1; clone_size: .; v_call: TRBV4-3
cdr3_aa: CASSLAEGPQPQHF; cdr3_nt: TGTGCCAGCAGCTTGGCGGAGGGCCCTCAGCCCCAGCATTTT; j_call: TRBJ1-5; d_call: .; clone_size: .; v_call: TRBV5-5
cdr3_aa: CAPCPPAGTEAFF; cdr3_nt: TGCGCCCCGTGCCCCCCGGCCGGGACTGAAGCTTTCTTT; j_call: TRBJ1-1; d_call: .; clone_size: .; v_call: TRBV5-1
cdr3_aa: CSVGYTDTQYF; cdr3_nt: TGCAGTGTAGGGTACACAGATACGCAGTATTTT; j_call: TRBJ2-3; d_call: .; clone_size: .; v_call: TRBV20-1
cdr3_aa: CASSPREGESTEAFF; cdr3_nt: TGTGCCAGCAGCCCTAGGGAGGGGGAGAGCACTGAAGCTTTCTTT; j_call: TRBJ1-1; d_call: .; clone_size: .; v_call: TRBV9
cdr3_aa: CASTPRLAGAQFGADTQYF; cdr3_nt: TGTGCCAGCACCCCCCGACTAGCGGGGGCCCAGTTTGGTGCAGATACGCAGTATTTT; j_call: TRBJ2-3; d_call: TRBD2; clone_size: .; v_call: TRBV27
cdr3_aa: CASRKVGGGAYSNQPQHF; cdr3_nt: TGTGCCAGCAGGAAGGTTGGAGGTGGTGCATATAGCAATCAGCCCCAGCATTTT; j_call: TRBJ1-5; d_call: .; clone_size: .; v_call: TRBV6-4
cdr3_aa: CASSSPDRVYGYTF; cdr3_nt: TGTGCCAGCAGCTCACCGGACAGGGTCTATGGCTACACCTTC; j_call: TRBJ1-2; d_call: TRBD1; clone_size: .; v_call: TRBV11-2
cdr3_aa: CASSPPTRDTIYF; cdr3_nt: TGTGCCAGCTCACCCCCGACTCGGGACACCATATATTTT; j_call: TRBJ1-3; d_call: .; clone_size: once; v_call: TRBV18
cdr3_aa: CSALTGGGYTF; cdr3_nt: TGCAGTGCCCTGACAGGAGGCGGCTACACCTTC; j_call: TRBJ1-2; d_call: .; clone_size: .; v_call: TRBV20-1
cdr3_aa: CASSLSRGYTF; cdr3_nt: TGTGCCAGCAGCTTATCCCGTGGCTACACCTTC; j_call: TRBJ1-2; d_call: .; clone_size: few; v_call: TRBV7-9
cdr3_aa: CASSYNRQGPNYGYTF; cdr3_nt: TGTGCCAGCAGTTACAACCGACAGGGCCCGAACTATGGCTACACCTTC; j_call: TRBJ1-2; d_call: TRBD1; clone_size: .; v_call: TRBV6-6
cdr3_aa: CASSLGQGHTEAFF; cdr3_nt: TGTGCCAGCAGTTTGGGGCAGGGGCACACTGAAGCTTTCTTT; j_call: TRBJ1-1; d_call: .; clone_size: .; v_call: TRBV28
cdr3_aa: CSVHRGLTIGEQFF; cdr3_nt: TGCAGCGTCCACAGGGGGCTCACAATCGGTGAGCAGTTCTTC; j_call: TRBJ2-1; d_call: TRBD1; clone_size: .; v_call: TRBV29-1
cdr3_aa: CASSSRGLAGEQYF; cdr3_nt: TGTGCCAGCAGTTCCCGGGGACTAGCGGGCGAGCAGTACTTC; j_call: TRBJ2-7; d_call: TRBD2; clone_size: .; v_call: TRBV28
cdr3_aa: CASSLPGTSGANVLTF; cdr3_nt: TGCGCCAGCAGCTTGCCGGGAACCTCTGGGGCCAACGTCCTGACTTTC; j_call: TRBJ2-6; d_call: .; clone_size: .; v_call: TRBV5-1
cdr3_aa: CASSLGLTAFF; cdr3_nt: TGTGCCAGCAGCCTAGGCCTGACAGCTTTCTTT; j_call: TRBJ1-1; d_call: .; clone_size: .; v_call: TRBV5-8
cdr3_aa: CASSVGAGWNTEAFF; cdr3_nt: TGTGCCAGCAGCGTAGGAGCAGGGTGGAACACTGAAGCTTTCTTT; j_call: TRBJ1-1; d_call: .; clone_size: .; v_call: TRBV9
cdr3_aa: CASSFGTNNEQFF; cdr3_nt: TGTGCCAGCAGCTTTGGTACCAACAATGAGCAGTTCTTC; j_call: TRBJ2-1; d_call: .; clone_size: .; v_call: TRBV5-4
cdr3_aa: CASSLGGGPSGGYTF; cdr3_nt: TGTGCCAGCAGCCTCGGGGGAGGGCCCTCGGGTGGCTACACCTTC; j_call: TRBJ1-2; d_call: .; clone_size: .; v_call: TRBV5-4
cdr3_aa: CAWQGNTEAFF; cdr3_nt: TGTGCCTGGCAGGGGAACACTGAAGCTTTCTTT; j_call: TRBJ1-1; d_call: .; clone_size: few; v_call: TRBV30
cdr3_aa: CASSALPGQGEFF; cdr3_nt: TGCGCCAGCAGCGCCCTTCCGGGACAGGGAGAGTTCTTC; j_call: TRBJ2-1; d_call: TRBD1; clone_size: .; v_call: TRBV5-1
cdr3_aa: CASSPSRGEIDTGELFF; cdr3_nt: TGTGCCAGCAGTCCCTCGAGGGGGGAAATCGACACCGGGGAGCTGTTTTTT; j_call: TRBJ2-2; d_call: .; clone_size: once; v_call: TRBV27
cdr3_aa: CASSGAPSSNYGYTF; cdr3_nt: TGTGCCAGCAGCGGGGCCCCGAGCTCCAACTATGGCTACACCTTC; j_call: TRBJ1-2; d_call: .; clone_size: .; v_call: TRBV9
cdr3_aa: CASSALYRENQPQHF; cdr3_nt: TGTGCCAGCAGCGCCTTGTACAGGGAAAATCAGCCCCAGCATTTT; j_call: TRBJ1-5; d_call: .; clone_size: .; v_call: TRBV6-1
cdr3_aa: CASSPFDRGSTGELFF; cdr3_nt: TGTGCCAGCAGTCCTTTTGACAGGGGAAGCACCGGGGAGCTGTTTTTT; j_call: TRBJ2-2; d_call: TRBD1; clone_size: .; v_call: TRBV27
cdr3_aa: CAWARGGPSGNTIYF; cdr3_nt: TGTGCCTGGGCGCGGGGGGGACCCTCTGGAAACACCATATATTTT; j_call: TRBJ1-3; d_call: .; clone_size: .; v_call: TRBV30
cdr3_aa: CASSYTTGFEQYF; cdr3_nt: TGTGCCAGCAGTTACACAACAGGGTTCGAGCAGTACTTC; j_call: TRBJ2-7; d_call: .; clone_size: .; v_call: TRBV6-5
cdr3_aa: CASSLGVAGATPEAFF; cdr3_nt: TGTGCCAGCAGCTTGGGGGTTGCGGGGGCCACCCCTGAAGCTTTCTTT; j_call: TRBJ1-1; d_call: .; clone_size: .; v_call: TRBV5-6
cdr3_aa: CASSQLTSTDTQYF; cdr3_nt: TGTGCCAGCTCACAGTTGACCAGCACAGATACGCAGTATTTT; j_call: TRBJ2-3; d_call: .; clone_size: few; v_call: TRBV18
cdr3_aa: CASSYSGNQPQHF; cdr3_nt: TGTGCCAGCAGCTACTCAGGCAATCAGCCCCAGCATTTT; j_call: TRBJ1-5; d_call: .; clone_size: .; v_call: TRBV7-2
cdr3_aa: CASSWGTSRETQYF; cdr3_nt: TGTGCCAGCAGCTGGGGGACCAGTAGGGAGACCCAGTACTTC; j_call: TRBJ2-5; d_call: .; clone_size: .; v_call: TRBV14
cdr3_aa: CASKRGNQPQHF; cdr3_nt: TGTGCCAGTAAAAGGGGGAATCAGCCCCAGCATTTT; j_call: TRBJ1-5; d_call: .; clone_size: once; v_call: TRBV28
cdr3_aa: CASSFSLAGGTDTQYF; cdr3_nt: TGTGCCAGCAGCTTTTCACTAGCGGGCGGGACAGATACGCAGTATTTT; j_call: TRBJ2-3; d_call: TRBD2; clone_size: .; v_call: TRBV7-2
cdr3_aa: CASSSQGTSGETQYF; cdr3_nt: TGTGCCAGCAGCTCACAGGGGACCTCCGGGGAGACCCAGTACTTC; j_call: TRBJ2-5; d_call: TRBD1; clone_size: .; v_call: TRBV11-2
cdr3_aa: CASSYWRGHPYGYTF; cdr3_nt: TGTGCCAGCAGTTACTGGCGGGGGCACCCCTATGGCTACACCTTC; j_call: TRBJ1-2; d_call: .; clone_size: .; v_call: TRBV6-5
cdr3_aa: CASSWLADYNEQFF; cdr3_nt: TGTGCCAGCAGCTGGCTAGCCGATTACAATGAGCAGTTCTTC; j_call: TRBJ2-1; d_call: .; clone_size: .; v_call: TRBV6-1
cdr3_aa: CASTPGQGNEKLFF; cdr3_nt: TGTGCCAGCACCCCGGGACAGGGGAATGAAAAACTGTTTTTT; j_call: TRBJ1-4; d_call: TRBD1; clone_size: .; v_call: TRBV6-6
cdr3_aa: CASSADPGSYEQYF; cdr3_nt: TGTGCCAGCAGCGCCGACCCGGGGTCCTACGAGCAGTACTTC; j_call: TRBJ2-7; d_call: .; clone_size: .; v_call: TRBV9
cdr3_aa: CASSSGGAWDEQFF; cdr3_nt: TGTGCCAGTAGTAGCGGGGGGGCCTGGGATGAGCAGTTCTTC; j_call: TRBJ2-1; d_call: TRBD2; clone_size: .; v_call: TRBV19
cdr3_aa: CSASLGEQFF; cdr3_nt: TGCAGTGCTAGTTTGGGTGAGCAGTTCTTC; j_call: TRBJ2-1; d_call: .; clone_size: .; v_call: TRBV20-1
cdr3_aa: CASSVTGELAEQYF; cdr3_nt: TGTGCCAGCAGCGTCACGGGGGAATTGGCCGAGCAGTACTTC; j_call: TRBJ2-7; d_call: .; clone_size: .; v_call: TRBV9
cdr3_aa: CASVAGGAVYNEQFF; cdr3_nt: TGTGCCAGCGTAGCGGGGGGAGCGGTTTACAATGAGCAGTTCTTC; j_call: TRBJ2-1; d_call: TRBD2; clone_size: once; v_call: TRBV28
cdr3_aa: CASSLQGGGQPQHF; cdr3_nt: TGTGCCAGCAGTTTACAGGGTGGGGGTCAGCCCCAGCATTTT; j_call: TRBJ1-5; d_call: .; clone_size: .; v_call: TRBV6-5
cdr3_aa: CSVEGRPGGPQYF; cdr3_nt: TGCAGCGTTGAAGGCCGACCGGGGGGGCCCCAGTACTTC; j_call: TRBJ2-5; d_call: TRBD2; clone_size: .; v_call: TRBV29-1
cdr3_aa: CASSPALAGGDEQFF; cdr3_nt: TGTGCCAGCAGCCCGGCCCTAGCGGGAGGCGATGAGCAGTTCTTC; j_call: TRBJ2-1; d_call: TRBD2; clone_size: many; v_call: TRBV5-6
cdr3_aa: CASRPPGAQPQHF; cdr3_nt: TGTGCCAGTCGGCCCCCAGGGGCGCAGCCCCAGCATTTT; j_call: TRBJ1-5; d_call: .; clone_size: .; v_call: TRBV19
cdr3_aa: CASSRGLAALRGNEQFF; cdr3_nt: TGCGCCAGCAGCCGGGGGCTAGCGGCCCTACGGGGCAATGAGCAGTTCTTC; j_call: TRBJ2-1; d_call: .; clone_size: once; v_call: TRBV4-3
cdr3_aa: CASSPEGQATYNEQFF; cdr3_nt: TGCGCCAGCAGCCCGGAGGGACAGGCCACCTACAATGAGCAGTTCTTC; j_call: TRBJ2-1; d_call: TRBD1; clone_size: .; v_call: TRBV5-1
cdr3_aa: CASSLATPGGYTF; cdr3_nt: TGCGCCAGCAGCTTGGCGACCCCTGGGGGCTACACCTTC; j_call: TRBJ1-2; d_call: .; clone_size: .; v_call: TRBV5-1
cdr3_aa: CASSTRRGDSQYF; cdr3_nt: TGTGCCAGTAGTACCCGGCGCGGGGACAGCCAGTACTTC; j_call: TRBJ2-5; d_call: .; clone_size: .; v_call: TRBV19